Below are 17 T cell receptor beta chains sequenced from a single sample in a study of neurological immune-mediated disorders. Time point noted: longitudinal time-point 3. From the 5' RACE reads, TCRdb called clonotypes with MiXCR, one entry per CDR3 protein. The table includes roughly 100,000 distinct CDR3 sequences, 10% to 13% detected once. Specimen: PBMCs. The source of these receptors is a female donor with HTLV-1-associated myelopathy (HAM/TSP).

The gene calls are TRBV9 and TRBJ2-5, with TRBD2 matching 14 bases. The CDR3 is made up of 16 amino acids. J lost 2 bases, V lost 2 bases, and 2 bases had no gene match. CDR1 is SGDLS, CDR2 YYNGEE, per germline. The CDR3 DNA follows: TGTGCCAGCAGCGTTAGGACTAGCGGGGGGCAAGAGACCCAGTACTTC. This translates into CASSVRTSGGQETQYF.

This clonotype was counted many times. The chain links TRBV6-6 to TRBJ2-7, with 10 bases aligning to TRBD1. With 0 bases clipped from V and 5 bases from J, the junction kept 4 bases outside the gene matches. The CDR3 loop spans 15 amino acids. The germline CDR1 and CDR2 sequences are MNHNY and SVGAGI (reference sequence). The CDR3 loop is CASSYSRDRGHEQYF. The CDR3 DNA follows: TGTGCCAGCAGTTACTCCCGGGACAGGGGCCACGAGCAGTACTTC.

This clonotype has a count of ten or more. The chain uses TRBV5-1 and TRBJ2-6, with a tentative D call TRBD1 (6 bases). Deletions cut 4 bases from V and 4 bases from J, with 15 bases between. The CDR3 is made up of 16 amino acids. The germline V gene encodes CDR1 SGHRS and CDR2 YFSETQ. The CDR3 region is CASSGRTVVGANVLTF. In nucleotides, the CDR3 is TGCGCCAGCAGCGGCCGGACAGTGGTCGGGGCCAACGTCCTGACTTTC.

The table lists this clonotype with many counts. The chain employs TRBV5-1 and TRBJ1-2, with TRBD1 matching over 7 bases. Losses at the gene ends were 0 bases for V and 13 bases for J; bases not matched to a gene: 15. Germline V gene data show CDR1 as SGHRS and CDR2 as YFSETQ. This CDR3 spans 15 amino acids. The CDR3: CASSLGTRQGFLGTF. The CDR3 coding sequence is TGCGCCAGCAGCTTGGGTACGCGACAGGGATTTCTCGGCACCTTC. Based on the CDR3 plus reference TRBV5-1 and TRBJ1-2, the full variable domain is KAGVTQTPRYLIKTRGQQVTLSCSPISGHRSVSWYQQTPGQGLQFLFEYFSETQRNKGNFPGRFSGRQFSNSRSEMNVSTLELGDSALYLCASSLGTRQGFLGTFGSGTRLTVV.

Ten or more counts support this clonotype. The CDR3: CASSIAGGDTGELFF. The CDR3 DNA reads as TGTGCCAGCAGCATCGCGGGAGGGGATACCGGGGAGCTGTTTTTT. The chain is built from TRBV7-2 and TRBJ2-2, with TRBD2 matching over 9 bases. Germline CDR1 SGHTA, CDR2 FQGNSA. The CDR3 is made up of 15 amino acids. Trimming at V came to 5 bases and at J to 5 bases, leaving 6 bases not matched to a gene.

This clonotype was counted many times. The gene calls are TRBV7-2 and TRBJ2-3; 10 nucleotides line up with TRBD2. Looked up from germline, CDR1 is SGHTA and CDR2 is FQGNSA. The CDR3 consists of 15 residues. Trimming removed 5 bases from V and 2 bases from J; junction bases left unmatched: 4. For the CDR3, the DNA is TGTGCCAGCAGCATTAGCGGGGGGCCCACAGATACGCAGTATTTT. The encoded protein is CASSISGGPTDTQYF.

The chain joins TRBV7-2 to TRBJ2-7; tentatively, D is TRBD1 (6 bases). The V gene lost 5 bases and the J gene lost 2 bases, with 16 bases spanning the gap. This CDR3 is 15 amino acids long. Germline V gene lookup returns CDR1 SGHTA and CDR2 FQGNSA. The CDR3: CASSRQRDTPYEQYF. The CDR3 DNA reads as TGTGCCAGCAGCCGACAACGGGACACCCCCTACGAGCAGTACTTC.

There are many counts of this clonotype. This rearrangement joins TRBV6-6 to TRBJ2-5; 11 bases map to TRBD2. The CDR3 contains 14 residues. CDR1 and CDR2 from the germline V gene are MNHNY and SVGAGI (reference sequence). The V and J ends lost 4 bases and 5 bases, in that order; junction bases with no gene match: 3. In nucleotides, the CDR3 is TGTGCCAGCAGTTTAGCGGGGGGGCAGGAGACCCAGTACTTC. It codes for CASSLAGGQETQYF.

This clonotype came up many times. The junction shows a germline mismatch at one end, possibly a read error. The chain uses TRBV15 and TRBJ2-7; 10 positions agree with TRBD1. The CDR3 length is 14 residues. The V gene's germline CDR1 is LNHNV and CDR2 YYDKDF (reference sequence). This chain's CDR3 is CATSRDRGPYEQYF. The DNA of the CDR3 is TGTGCTACCAGCAGGGACAGGGGACCCTACGAGCAGTACTTC.

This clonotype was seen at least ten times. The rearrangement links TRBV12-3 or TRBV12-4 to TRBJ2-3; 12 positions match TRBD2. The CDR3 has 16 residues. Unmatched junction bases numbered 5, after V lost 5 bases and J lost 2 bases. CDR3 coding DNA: TGTGCCAGCAGTCGTTGGACTAGCGGGGCCACAGATACGCAGTATTTT. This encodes CASSRWTSGATDTQYF.

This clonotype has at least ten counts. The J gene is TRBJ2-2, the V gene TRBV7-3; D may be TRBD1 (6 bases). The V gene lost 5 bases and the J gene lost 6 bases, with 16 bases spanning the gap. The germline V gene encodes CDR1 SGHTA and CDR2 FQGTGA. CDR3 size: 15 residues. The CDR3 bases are TGTGCCAGCAGCCAAAATCAGGGGAAGGCCGGGGAGCTGTTTTTT. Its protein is CASSQNQGKAGELFF. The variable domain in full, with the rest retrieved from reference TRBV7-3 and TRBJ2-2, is GAGVSQTPSNKVTEKGKYVELRCDPISGHTALYWYRQSLGQGPEFLIYFQGTGAADDSGLPNDRFFAVRPEGSVSTLKIQRTERGDSAVYLCASSQNQGKAGELFFGEGSRLTVL.

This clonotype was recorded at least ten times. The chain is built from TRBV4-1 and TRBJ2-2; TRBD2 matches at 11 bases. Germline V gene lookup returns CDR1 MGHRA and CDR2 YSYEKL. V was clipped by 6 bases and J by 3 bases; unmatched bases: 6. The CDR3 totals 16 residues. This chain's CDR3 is CASSLSGGADTGELFF. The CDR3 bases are TGCGCCAGCAGTCTTAGCGGGGGGGCAGACACCGGGGAGCTGTTTTTT.

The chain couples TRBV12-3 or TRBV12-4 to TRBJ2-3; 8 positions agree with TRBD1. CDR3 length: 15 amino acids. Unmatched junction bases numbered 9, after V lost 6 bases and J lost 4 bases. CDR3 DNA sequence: TGTGCCAGCAGCCAGGACCGGACAGGGTCAGATACGCAGTATTTT. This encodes CASSQDRTGSDTQYF.

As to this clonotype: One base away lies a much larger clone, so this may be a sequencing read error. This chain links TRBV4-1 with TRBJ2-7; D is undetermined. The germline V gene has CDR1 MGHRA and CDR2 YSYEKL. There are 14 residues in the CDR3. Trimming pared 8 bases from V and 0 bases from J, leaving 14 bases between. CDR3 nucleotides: TGCGCCAGCGGGGTTAGCTACGGCTCCTACGAGCAGTACTTC. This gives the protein CASGVSYGSYEQYF.

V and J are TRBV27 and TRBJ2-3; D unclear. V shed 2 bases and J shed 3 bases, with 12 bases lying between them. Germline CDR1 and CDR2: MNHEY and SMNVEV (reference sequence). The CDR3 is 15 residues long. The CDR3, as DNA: TGTGCCAGCAGTTTAATGGGGTTGAATACAGATACGCAGTATTTT. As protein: CASSLMGLNTDTQYF.

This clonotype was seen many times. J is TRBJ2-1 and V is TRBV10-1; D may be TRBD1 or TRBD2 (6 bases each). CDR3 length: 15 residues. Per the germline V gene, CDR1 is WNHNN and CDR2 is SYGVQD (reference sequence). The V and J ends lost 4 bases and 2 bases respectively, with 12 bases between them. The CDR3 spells CASSAPGAPYNEQFF. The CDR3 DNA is TGCGCCAGCAGTGCCCCGGGGGCACCCTACAATGAGCAGTTCTTC.

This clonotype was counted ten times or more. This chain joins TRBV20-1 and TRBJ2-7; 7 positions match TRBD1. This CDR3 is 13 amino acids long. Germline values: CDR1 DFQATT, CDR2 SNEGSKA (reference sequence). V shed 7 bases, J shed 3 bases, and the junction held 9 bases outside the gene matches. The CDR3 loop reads CSVEGASGYEQYF. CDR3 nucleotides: TGCAGTGTTGAGGGGGCGTCTGGCTACGAGCAGTACTTC.